Listed below are T cell receptor beta chains from one sample, sequenced in a study of blood T cell repertoires in COVID-19. Assay: immunoSEQ multiplex PCR; the TCRdb copy retains only in-frame clones and omits some. The table shows roughly 50,000 clones, with approximately 90% occurring only once. Sequencing was done on a sample of peripheral blood. The receptors were sampled from an older woman with active COVID-19. Both conserved end residues are part of each CDR3. The D gene is left open where the match is weak. Clone size is given for some rows only: seen once, a few or many times, or a class if the clone is expanded.

CDR3 protein | CDR3 DNA | J gene | clone size | V gene | D gene
CASSSGGTSYNEQFF | TGTGCCAGCAGTTCCGGAGGGACCTCCTACAATGAGCAGTTCTTC | TRBJ2-1 | NA | TRBV6-2/TRBV6-3 | NA
CASSIGQPRGGYQQYF | TGTGCCAGCAGTATAGGACAGCCGCGTGGGGGATACCAGCAGTACTTC | TRBJ2-7 | NA | TRBV5-4 | NA
CASSIFQGETQYF | TGTGCCAGTAGTATATTCCAGGGAGAGACCCAGTACTTC | TRBJ2-5 | once | TRBV19 | NA
CASSIREEAPQHF | TGTGCCAGCAGCATCAGGGAAGAGGCGCCCCAGCATTTT | TRBJ1-5 | NA | TRBV7-9 | NA
CASSIIGLAGNEQFF | TGTGCCAGTAGTATTATCGGGCTAGCGGGGAACGAGCAGTTCTTC | TRBJ2-1 | NA | TRBV19 | TRBD2
CASSNEGRGDTQYF | TGTGCCAGTAGTAATGAGGGGCGGGGAGATACGCAGTATTTT | TRBJ2-3 | once | TRBV19 | NA
CASSPIGKGKLFF | TGTGCCAGCTCACCGATCGGGAAGGGAAAGCTGTTTTTT | TRBJ1-4 | few | TRBV18 | NA
CASSRTDTSPYEQYF | TGTGCCAGCAGCAGGACAGACACCTCCCCGTACGAGCAGTACTTC | TRBJ2-7 | NA | TRBV5-5 | NA
CATSSTTGGGYEQYF | TGTGCCACCAGCAGCACGACAGGGGGCGGCTACGAGCAGTACTTC | TRBJ2-7 | NA | TRBV15 | TRBD1
CASGSYARDTEAFF | TGTGCCAGCGGCAGTTACGCGCGGGACACTGAAGCTTTCTTT | TRBJ1-1 | NA | TRBV7-9 | NA
CASSNQGGQLSGNTIYF | TGTGCCAGCTCTAACCAGGGTGGACAGCTGTCCGGAAACACCATATATTTT | TRBJ1-3 | NA | TRBV18 | NA
CASTPGSGNYGYTF | TGTGCCAGTACCCCGGGCTCAGGGAACTATGGCTACACCTTC | TRBJ1-2 | NA | TRBV19 | NA
CASSQDSGWITEAFF | TGTGCCAGCAGCCAAGATTCGGGATGGATTACTGAAGCTTTCTTT | TRBJ1-1 | once | TRBV3-1/TRBV3-2 | NA
CASSPVDIPSGGKETQYF | TGTGCCAGCTCACCAGTAGATATTCCTAGCGGGGGTAAGGAGACCCAGTACTTC | TRBJ2-5 | NA | TRBV18 | TRBD2
CATPHGRGPGTDTQYF | TGTGCCACCCCTCACGGCAGGGGGCCTGGCACAGATACGCAGTATTTT | TRBJ2-3 | once | TRBV24-1 | TRBD1
CATKTGYSNQPQHF | TGTGCCACCAAGACAGGGTATAGCAATCAGCCCCAGCATTTT | TRBJ1-5 | NA | TRBV19 | TRBD1
CASSNLGVGELFF | TGTGCCAGCAGCAACCTAGGGGTCGGGGAGCTGTTTTTT | TRBJ2-2 | NA | TRBV13 | NA
CASSFAIEQYF | TGTGCCAGCAGCTTTGCGATCGAGCAGTACTTC | TRBJ2-7 | NA | TRBV7-9 | NA
CASSLDLWTKRHSPLHF | TGTGCCAGCAGCTTGGACCTATGGACAAAACGACATTCACCCCTCCACTTT | TRBJ1-6 | NA | TRBV5-8 | NA
CASSSGLAGGRNTGELFF | TGTGCCAGCAGCTCGGGACTAGCGGGGGGCCGGAACACCGGGGAGCTGTTTTTT | TRBJ2-2 | few | TRBV5-8 | TRBD2
CASSTLGGRGNTEAFF | TGCGCCAGCAGCACCCTCGGGGGGCGGGGGAACACTGAAGCTTTCTTT | TRBJ1-1 | NA | TRBV4-1 | NA